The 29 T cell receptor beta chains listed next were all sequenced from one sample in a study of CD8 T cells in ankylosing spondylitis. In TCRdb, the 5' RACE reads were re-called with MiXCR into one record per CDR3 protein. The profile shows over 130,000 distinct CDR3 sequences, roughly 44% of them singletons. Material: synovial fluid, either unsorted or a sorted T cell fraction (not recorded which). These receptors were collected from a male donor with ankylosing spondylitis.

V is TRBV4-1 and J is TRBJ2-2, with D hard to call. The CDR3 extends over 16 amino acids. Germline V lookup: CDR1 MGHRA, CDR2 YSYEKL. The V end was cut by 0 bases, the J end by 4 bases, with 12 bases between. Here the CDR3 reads CASSQEAPASTGELFF. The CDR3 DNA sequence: TGCGCCAGCAGCCAAGAAGCTCCTGCTAGCACCGGGGAGCTGTTTTTT.

The CDR3 here is CASSLSAEGYNEQFF. The CDR3 DNA reads TGTGCCAGCAGTTTATCTGCCGAAGGATACAATGAGCAGTTCTTC. The chain is built from TRBV27 and TRBJ2-1; D uncertain. V lost 0 bases to trimming and J lost 4 bases, with 10 bases between them. Germline CDR1 MNHEY, CDR2 SMNVEV (reference sequence). This CDR3 contains 15 residues.

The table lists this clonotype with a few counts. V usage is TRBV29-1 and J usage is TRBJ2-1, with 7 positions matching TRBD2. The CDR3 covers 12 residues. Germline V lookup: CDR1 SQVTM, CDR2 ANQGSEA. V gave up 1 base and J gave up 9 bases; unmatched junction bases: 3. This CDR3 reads CSVEGGRGEQFF. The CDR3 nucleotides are TGCAGCGTTGAAGGAGGGAGGGGTGAGCAGTTCTTC.

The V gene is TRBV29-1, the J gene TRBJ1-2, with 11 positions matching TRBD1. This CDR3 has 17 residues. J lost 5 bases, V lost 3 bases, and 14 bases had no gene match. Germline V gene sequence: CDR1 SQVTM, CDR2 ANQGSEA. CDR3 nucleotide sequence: TGCAGCGTTGATTTATGGACAGGGGGCGCGTTACTATATGGCTACACCTTC. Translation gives CSVDLWTGGALLYGYTF. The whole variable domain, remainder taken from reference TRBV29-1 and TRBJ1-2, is SAVISQKPSRDICQRGTSLTIQCQVDSQVTMMFWYRQQPGQSLTLIATANQGSEATYESGFVIDKFPISRPNLTFSTLTVSNMSPEDSSIYLCSVDLWTGGALLYGYTFGSGTRLTVV.

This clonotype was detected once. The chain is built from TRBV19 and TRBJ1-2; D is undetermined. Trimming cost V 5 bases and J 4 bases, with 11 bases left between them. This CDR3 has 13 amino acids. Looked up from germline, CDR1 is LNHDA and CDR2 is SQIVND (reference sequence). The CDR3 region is CASSLDAFYGYTF. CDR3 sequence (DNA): TGTGCCAGTAGTCTGGACGCCTTCTATGGCTACACCTTC.

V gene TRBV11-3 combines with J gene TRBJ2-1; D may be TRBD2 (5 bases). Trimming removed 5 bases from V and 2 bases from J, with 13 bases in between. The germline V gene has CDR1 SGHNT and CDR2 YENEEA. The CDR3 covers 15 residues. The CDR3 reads CASSPSGEPYNEQFF. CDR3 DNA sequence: TGTGCCAGCAGCCCGAGCGGTGAACCCTACAATGAGCAGTTCTTC.

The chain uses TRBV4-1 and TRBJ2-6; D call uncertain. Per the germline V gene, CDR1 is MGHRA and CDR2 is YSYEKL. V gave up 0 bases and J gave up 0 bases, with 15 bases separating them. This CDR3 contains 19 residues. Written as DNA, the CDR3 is TGCGCCAGCAGCCAAGATCCGCGCGCAGGAAACTCTGGGGCCAACGTCCTGACTTTC. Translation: CASSQDPRAGNSGANVLTF.

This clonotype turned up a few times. For the CDR3, the DNA is TGTGCCAGCTCCCCTACGTACAATGAGCAGTTCTTC. This codes for CASSPTYNEQFF. The chain combines TRBV18 with TRBJ2-1; D is ambiguous. The CDR3 extends over 12 amino acids. The germline V and J ends were trimmed by 6 bases and 4 bases, with 7 bases remaining between them. Germline V gives CDR1 KGHSH, CDR2 LQKENI. The full variable domain, completed using reference TRBV18 and TRBJ2-1, is NAGVMQNPRHLVRRRGQEARLRCSPMKGHSHVYWYRQLPEEGLKFMVYLQKENIIDESGMPKERFSAEFPKEGPSILRIQQVVRGDSAAYFCASSPTYNEQFFGPGTRLTVL.

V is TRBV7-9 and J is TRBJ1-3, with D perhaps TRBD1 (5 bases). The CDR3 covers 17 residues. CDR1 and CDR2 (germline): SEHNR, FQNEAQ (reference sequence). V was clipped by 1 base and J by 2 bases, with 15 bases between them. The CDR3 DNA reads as TGTGCCAGCAGCTTAGTTAGGGGCCGACGGACTGGAAACACCATATATTTT. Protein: CASSLVRGRRTGNTIYF.

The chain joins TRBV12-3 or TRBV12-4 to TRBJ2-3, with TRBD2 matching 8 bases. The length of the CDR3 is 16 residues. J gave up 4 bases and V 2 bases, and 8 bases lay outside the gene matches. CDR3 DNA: TGTGCCAGCAGTTTATTCTGGCGACTAGCGCCAGATACGCAGTATTTT. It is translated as CASSLFWRLAPDTQYF.

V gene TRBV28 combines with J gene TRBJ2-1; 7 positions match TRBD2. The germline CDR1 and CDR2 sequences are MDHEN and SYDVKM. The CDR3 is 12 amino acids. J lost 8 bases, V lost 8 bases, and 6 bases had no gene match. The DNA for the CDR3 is TGTGCCAGCGGGGGAGGGTACGATGAGCAGTTCTTC. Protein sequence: CASGGGYDEQFF.

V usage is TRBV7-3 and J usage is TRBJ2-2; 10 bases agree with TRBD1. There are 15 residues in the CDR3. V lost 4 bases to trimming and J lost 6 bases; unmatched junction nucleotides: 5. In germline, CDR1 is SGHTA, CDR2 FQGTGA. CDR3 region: CASSSDRGPAGELFF. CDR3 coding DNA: TGTGCCAGCAGCTCCGACAGGGGGCCTGCCGGGGAGCTGTTTTTT.

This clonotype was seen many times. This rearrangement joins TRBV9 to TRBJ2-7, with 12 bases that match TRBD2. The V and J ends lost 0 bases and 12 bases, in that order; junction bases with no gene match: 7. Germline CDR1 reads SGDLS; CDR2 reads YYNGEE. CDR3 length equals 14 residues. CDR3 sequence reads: CASSVGTSGTGLYF. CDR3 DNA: TGTGCCAGCAGCGTAGGGACTAGCGGGACAGGACTGTACTTC. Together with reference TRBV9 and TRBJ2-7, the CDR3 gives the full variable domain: DSGVTQTPKHLITATGQRVTLRCSPRSGDLSVYWYQQSLDQGLQFLIQYYNGEERAKGNILERFSAQQFPDLHSELNLSSLELGDSALYFCASSVGTSGTGLYFGPGTRLTVT.

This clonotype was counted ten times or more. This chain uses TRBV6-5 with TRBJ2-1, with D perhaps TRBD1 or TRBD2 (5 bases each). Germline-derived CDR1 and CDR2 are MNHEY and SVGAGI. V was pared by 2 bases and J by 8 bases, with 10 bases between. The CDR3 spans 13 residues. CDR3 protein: CASSYGGYDEQFF. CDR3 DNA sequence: TGTGCCAGCAGTTACGGGGGATACGATGAGCAGTTCTTC.

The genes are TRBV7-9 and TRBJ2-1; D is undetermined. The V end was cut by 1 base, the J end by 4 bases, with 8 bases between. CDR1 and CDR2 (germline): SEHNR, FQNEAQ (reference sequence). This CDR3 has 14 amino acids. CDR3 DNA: TGTGCCAGCAGCTTAGATTTAGGGTACAATGAGCAGTTCTTC. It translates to CASSLDLGYNEQFF. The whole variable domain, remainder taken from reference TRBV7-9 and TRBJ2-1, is DTGVSQNPRHKITKRGQNVTFRCDPISEHNRLYWYRQTLGQGPEFLTYFQNEAQLEKSRLLSDRFSAERPKGSFSTLEIQRTEQGDSAMYLCASSLDLGYNEQFFGPGTRLTVL.

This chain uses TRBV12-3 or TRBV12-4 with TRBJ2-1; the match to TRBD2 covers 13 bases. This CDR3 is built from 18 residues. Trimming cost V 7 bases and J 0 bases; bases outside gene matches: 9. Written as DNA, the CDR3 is TGTGCCAGCACTCCGCCACTAGCGGGGGGGCCCTCCTACAATGAGCAGTTCTTC. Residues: CASTPPLAGGPSYNEQFF.

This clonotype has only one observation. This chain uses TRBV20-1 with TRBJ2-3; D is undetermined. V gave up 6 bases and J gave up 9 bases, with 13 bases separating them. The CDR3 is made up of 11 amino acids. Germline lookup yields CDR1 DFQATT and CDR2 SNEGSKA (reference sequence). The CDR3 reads CSAGPLETQYF. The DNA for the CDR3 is TGCAGTGCAGGACCCCTAGAAACGCAGTATTTT.

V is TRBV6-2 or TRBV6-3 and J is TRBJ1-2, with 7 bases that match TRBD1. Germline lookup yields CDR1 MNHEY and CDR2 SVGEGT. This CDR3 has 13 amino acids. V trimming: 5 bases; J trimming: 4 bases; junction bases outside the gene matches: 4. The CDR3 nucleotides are TGTGCCAGCAGTAGGGACAGTAGCTATGGCTACACCTTC. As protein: CASSRDSSYGYTF.

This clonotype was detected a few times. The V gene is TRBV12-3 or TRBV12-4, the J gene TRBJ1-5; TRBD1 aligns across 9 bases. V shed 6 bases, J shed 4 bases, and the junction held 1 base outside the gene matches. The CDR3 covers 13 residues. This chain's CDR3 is CASRGTGNQPQHF. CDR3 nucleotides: TGTGCCAGCAGGGGGACAGGGAATCAGCCCCAGCATTTT.

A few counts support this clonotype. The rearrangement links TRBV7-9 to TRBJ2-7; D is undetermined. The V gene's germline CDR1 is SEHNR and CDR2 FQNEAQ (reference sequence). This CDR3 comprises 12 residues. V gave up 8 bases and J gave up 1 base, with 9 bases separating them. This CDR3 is CASEGRSYEQYF. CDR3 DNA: TGTGCCAGCGAAGGTCGATCCTACGAGCAGTACTTC.

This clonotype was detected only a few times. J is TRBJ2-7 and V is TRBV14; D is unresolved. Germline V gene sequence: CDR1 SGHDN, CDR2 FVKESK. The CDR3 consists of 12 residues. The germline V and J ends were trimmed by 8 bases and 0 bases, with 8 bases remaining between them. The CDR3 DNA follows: TGTGCCAGCGGAGAAACCTCCTACGAGCAGTACTTC. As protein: CASGETSYEQYF.

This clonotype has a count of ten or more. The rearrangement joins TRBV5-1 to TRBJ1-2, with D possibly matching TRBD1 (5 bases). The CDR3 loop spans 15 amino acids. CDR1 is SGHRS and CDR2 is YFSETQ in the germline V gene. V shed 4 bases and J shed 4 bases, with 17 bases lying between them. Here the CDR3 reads CASSPATGASYGYTF. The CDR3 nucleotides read TGCGCCAGCAGCCCCGCAACCGGGGCTTCCTATGGCTACACCTTC.

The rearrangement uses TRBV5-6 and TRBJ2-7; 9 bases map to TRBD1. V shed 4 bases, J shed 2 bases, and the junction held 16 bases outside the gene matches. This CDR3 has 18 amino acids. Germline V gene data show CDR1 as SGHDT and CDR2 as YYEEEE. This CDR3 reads CASSHPKRSTGGPYEQYF. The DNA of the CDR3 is TGTGCCAGCAGCCACCCCAAAAGATCGACAGGGGGACCCTACGAGCAGTACTTC.

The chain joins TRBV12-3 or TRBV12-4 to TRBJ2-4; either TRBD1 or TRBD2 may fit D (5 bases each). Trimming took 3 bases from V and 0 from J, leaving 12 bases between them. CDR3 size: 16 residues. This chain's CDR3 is CASSFGDGVAKNIQYF. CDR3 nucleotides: TGTGCCAGCAGTTTTGGGGACGGGGTAGCCAAAAACATTCAGTACTTC.

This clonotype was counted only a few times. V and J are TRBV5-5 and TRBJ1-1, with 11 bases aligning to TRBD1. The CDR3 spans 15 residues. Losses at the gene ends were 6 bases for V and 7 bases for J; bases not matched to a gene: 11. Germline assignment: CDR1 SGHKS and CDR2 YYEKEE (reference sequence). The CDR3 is CASNPTDRGPLEAFF. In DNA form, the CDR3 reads TGTGCCAGCAACCCGACGGACAGGGGGCCTCTTGAAGCTTTCTTT.

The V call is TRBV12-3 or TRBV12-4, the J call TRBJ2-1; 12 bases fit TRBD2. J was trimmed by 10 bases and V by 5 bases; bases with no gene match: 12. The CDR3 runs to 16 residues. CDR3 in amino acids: CASSLLGLAGLKEQFF. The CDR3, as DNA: TGTGCCAGCAGTCTCCTGGGACTAGCGGGCTTGAAGGAGCAGTTCTTC.

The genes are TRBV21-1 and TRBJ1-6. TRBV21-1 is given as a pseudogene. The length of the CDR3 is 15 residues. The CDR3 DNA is TGTGCCAGAATGTCGGGACTTCCCTATAATTCACCCCTCCACTTT. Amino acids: CARMSGLPYNSPLHF.

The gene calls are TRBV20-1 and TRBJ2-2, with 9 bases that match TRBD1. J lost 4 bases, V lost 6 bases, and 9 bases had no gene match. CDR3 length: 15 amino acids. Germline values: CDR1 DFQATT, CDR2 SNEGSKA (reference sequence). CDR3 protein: CSARPGTGSTGELFF. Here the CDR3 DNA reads TGCAGTGCCCGCCCCGGGACAGGGAGCACCGGGGAGCTGTTTTTT.

The CDR3 sequence is CASSYRTGDFGELFF. CDR3 DNA sequence: TGTGCCAGCTCATACCGGACAGGCGATTTTGGGGAGCTGTTTTTT. This chain connects TRBV18 to TRBJ2-2; 7 nucleotides agree with TRBD1. With 5 bases clipped from V and 8 bases from J, the junction kept 11 bases outside the gene matches. The CDR3 is 15 amino acids. Germline V gives CDR1 KGHSH, CDR2 LQKENI.